This T cell receptor (beta chain) was sequenced for a study of T cells in Graves' hyperthyroidism and ophthalmopathy. This clonotype was observed at least ten times. Newly diagnosed hyperthyroidism, duration under 2 months, in patients aged 18 to 65. Germline V lookup: CDR1 LNHDA, CDR2 SQIVND (reference sequence). The CDR3 has 13 amino acids. The V end was cut by 10 bases, the J end by 0 bases, with 12 bases between. Amplified TCR beta CDR3 regions derived from RNA transcripts. A first-round RT-PCR of the TCR CDR3 used the HTBI primer set. TCRdb redid the calling of the multiplex PCR reads with MiXCR, one entry per CDR3 protein. This table has about 200,000 distinct CDR3 sequences, 15% to 20% appearing once.

J is TRBJ1-1 and V is TRBV19; TRBD1 might be the D (6 bases). The source of this sequence is a man between 40 and 49 years old with Graves' hyperthyroidism. Sequencing input: blood. The CDR3 spells CATKDRMNTEAFF. DNA of the CDR3: TGTGCCACAAAAGACAGGATGAACACTGAAGCTTTCTTT.